The 30 T cell receptor beta chains listed next were all sequenced from one sample in a study of blood T cells in healthy people across ages. It was with a sample-barcoded 5' primer and a J-beta primer mix that a second PCR of about 6 to 12 cycles was run. One entry per CDR3 protein, called by TCRdb with MiXCR from the 5' RACE reads. The table shows 760,000 or so distinct CDR3 sequences, with approximately 25% occurring only once. A further study also used this sample, focusing on T cells of mothers and their children.

The sample consisted of blood. These receptors were obtained from a boy between 5 and 17 years old in good health.

Turning to this clonotype: Relative to the germline gene, one junction end is altered; a read error may explain this. This chain uses TRBV28 with TRBJ1-1; perhaps TRBD1 as D (5 bases). Germline-derived CDR1 and CDR2 are MDHEN and SYDVKM. This CDR3 has 12 amino acids. CDR3 coding DNA: TGTGCCAGCAGTTTCCCCTTGGGACGCCCCGTCTTT. Its translation: CASSFPLGRPVF.

This clonotype came up a few times. The chain joins TRBV7-2 to TRBJ2-3; D is unresolved. Germline CDR1 reads SGHTA; CDR2 reads FQGNSA. V lost 5 bases and J lost 1, with 10 bases in between. The CDR3 sequence is 14 residues long. The CDR3 sequence is CASSPLRGTDTQYF. The CDR3 DNA sequence: TGTGCCAGCAGCCCCCTCCGGGGCACAGATACGCAGTATTTT. The whole variable domain, filled in from reference TRBV7-2 and TRBJ2-3, reads GAGVSQSPSNKVTEKGKDVELRCDPISGHTALYWYRQSLGQGLEFLIYFQGNSAPDKSGLPSDRFSAERTGGSVSTLTIQRTQQEDSAVYLCASSPLRGTDTQYFGPGTRLTVL.

For this clonotype: The junction does not match germline at one end; this may be a read error. The genes are TRBV7-6 and TRBJ2-5; D may be TRBD2 (6 bases). The J call is uncertain, as TRBJ2-1 better fits the DNA end. The CDR3 loop spans 16 amino acids. CDR1 and CDR2 (germline): SGHVS, FNYEAQ. CDR3 sequence: CASTLKAGPNYNEQFF. The CDR3 DNA follows: TGTGCCAGCACCTTAAAGGCGGGGCCAAACTACAATGAGCAGTTCTTC.

The V call is TRBV20-1, the J call TRBJ2-2; 9 bases align to TRBD1. The J segment lost 7 bases and the V segment lost 4 bases, leaving 10 bases of the junction unmatched. The CDR3 consists of 15 residues. Looked up from germline, CDR1 is DFQATT and CDR2 is SNEGSKA (reference sequence). CDR3 bases: TGCAGTGCTACCCCGACAGGGGGTGGCGGCGGGGAGCTGTTTTTT. Translation: CSATPTGGGGGELFF.

The J gene is TRBJ2-3, the V gene TRBV2, with D hard to call. The V gene lost 3 bases and the J gene lost 10 bases, with 11 bases spanning the gap. Germline V lookup: CDR1 SNHLY, CDR2 FYNNEI. CDR3 length: 12 residues. For the CDR3, the DNA is TGTGCCAGCAGTGACGAAGGTCAGGCGCAGTATTTT. The encoded protein is CASSDEGQAQYF.

The chain carries TRBV10-3 and TRBJ1-5, with 10 bases aligning to TRBD1. CDR3 length: 14 amino acids. Losses at the gene ends were 4 bases for V and 5 bases for J; bases not matched to a gene: 2. Germline loops: CDR1 ENHRY, CDR2 SYGVKD. The CDR3 region is CAISAGTGDQPQHF. The CDR3 DNA is TGTGCCATCAGTGCCGGGACAGGGGATCAGCCCCAGCATTTT.

This clonotype showed up just a few times. The rearrangement joins TRBV29-1 to TRBJ2-2, with TRBD2 matching over 8 bases. This CDR3 spans 14 amino acids. The trim removed 5 bases at V and 1 base at J, leaving 3 bases unmatched. CDR1 and CDR2 from the germline V gene are SQVTM and ANQGSEA. The CDR3 sequence: CSVQLAVNTGELFF. The CDR3 nucleotides read TGCAGCGTTCAACTAGCGGTGAACACCGGGGAGCTGTTTTTT.

This clonotype occurred a few times. This chain uses TRBV4-2 with TRBJ2-7, with D uncertain. Trimming removed 1 base at V and 5 bases at J, with 6 bases between. Germline lookup yields CDR1 LGHNA and CDR2 YNFKEQ. The CDR3 covers 12 residues. The CDR3 DNA is TGTGCCAGCAGCCAAGTTAGCCACGAGCAGTACTTC. This sequence encodes CASSQVSHEQYF.

Details on this clonotype: One junction end does not reproduce the germline sequence, and a read error may be involved. The chain combines TRBV5-6 with TRBJ2-2; a possible D gene is TRBD2 (5 bases). The germline V gene has CDR1 SGHDT and CDR2 YYEEEE. CDR3 length: 16 amino acids. CDR3 bases: TGTGCCAGCAGCTACGCAGGTCTCGCGAACACCGGGAAGCTGTTTTTT. Its protein product is CASSYAGLANTGKLFF.

This clonotype came up a few times. The junction and the germline gene differ at one end; a read error may be behind it. The rearrangement links TRBV7-9 to TRBJ2-3, with TRBD2 identical over 11 bases. This CDR3 contains 18 residues. The V gene's germline CDR1 is SEHNR and CDR2 FQNEAQ (reference sequence). The CDR3 DNA reads as TGTGCCAGCACCCCAGTGATCCCGGGACTAGCGGTAGCAGATACGCAGTGTTTT. Translated, it gives CASTPVIPGLAVADTQCF.

V is TRBV20-1 and J is TRBJ2-6; D is undetermined. CDR3 length: 12 residues. V was shortened by 2 bases and J by 8 bases, with 7 bases between the two germline ends. CDR1 is DFQATT and CDR2 is SNEGSKA in the germline V gene (reference sequence). The CDR3 coding sequence is TGCAGTGCTAGACTGGGGACCAACGTCCTGACTTTC. It encodes CSARLGTNVLTF.

This chain links TRBV28 with TRBJ2-5; weak D call: TRBD2 (6 bases). The J call could be wrong; TRBJ2-1 is a better fit for the DNA end. The CDR3 loop spans 13 amino acids. Germline CDR1 is MDHEN and CDR2 is SYDVKM. CDR3 DNA: TGTGCCAGCAGTCTACGACTAGGCAATGAGCAGTTCTTC. As protein: CASSLRLGNEQFF.

A few counts support this clonotype. The chain employs TRBV21-1 and TRBJ1-1. TRBV21-1 has pseudogene status. The CDR3 is 21 residues long. The CDR3 DNA sequence: TGTGCCAGCAGCAAAACCCCTATAGTGGGAGGAAGGATCTACCTGAACACTGAAGCTTTCTTT. Protein: CASSKTPIVGGRIYLNTEAFF.

A few counts support this clonotype. V gene TRBV7-2 combines with J gene TRBJ2-2; no clear D. This CDR3 region has 16 residues. Per germline, CDR1 SGHTA and CDR2 FQGNSA. The germline V and J ends were trimmed by 0 bases and 4 bases, with 12 bases remaining between them. The CDR3 DNA is TGTGCCAGCAGCTTAGCGCTTAAGGCGAGCACCGGGGAGCTGTTTTTT. Its protein product is CASSLALKASTGELFF.

The table lists this clonotype with a few counts. The CDR3, as DNA: TGTGCCAGCAGTTTTTCCCCTAGCGGATCCTACGAGCAGTACTTC. Amino acid sequence: CASSFSPSGSYEQYF. The chain recombines TRBV12-3 or TRBV12-4 with TRBJ2-5, with 7 bases identical to TRBD2. The J call may not be correct, given that the DNA end is closer to TRBJ2-7. This CDR3 contains 15 residues.

The gene calls are TRBV29-1 and TRBJ1-1; D gene uncertain. Germline lookup yields CDR1 SQVTM and CDR2 ANQGSEA. V was pared by 5 bases and J by 3 bases, with 10 bases between. This CDR3 is 12 amino acids long. CDR3 region: CSVWDGDTEAFF. In nucleotides, the CDR3 is TGCAGCGTTTGGGATGGGGACACTGAAGCTTTCTTT.

The V and J genes are TRBV9 and TRBJ2-7; D unresolved. This CDR3 has 15 residues. The germline CDR1 and CDR2 sequences are SGDLS and YYNGEE. V was cut by 1 base and J by 0 bases, with 11 bases left in between. CDR3 sequence reads: CASSVIKRHSYEQYF. DNA for the CDR3: TGTGCCAGCAGCGTAATAAAAAGACACTCCTACGAGCAGTACTTC. The full variable domain, completed using reference TRBV9 and TRBJ2-7, is DSGVTQTPKHLITATGQRVTLRCSPRSGDLSVYWYQQSLDQGLQFLIQYYNGEERAKGNILERFSAQQFPDLHSELNLSSLELGDSALYFCASSVIKRHSYEQYFGPGTRLTVT.

This clonotype was counted only a few times. The chain links TRBV28 to TRBJ1-2, with D uncertain. The CDR3 contains 12 residues. Trimming took off 6 bases at V and 5 bases at J, with 10 bases between the two ends. The germline gives CDR1 MDHEN, CDR2 SYDVKM. The CDR3: CASSSLQYGYTF. In DNA form, the CDR3 reads TGTGCCAGCAGCTCACTTCAATATGGCTACACCTTC.

The rearrangement links TRBV29-1 to TRBJ2-1; the match to TRBD2 covers 13 bases. Germline V CDR1 and CDR2: SQVTM, ANQGSEA. V was pared by 5 bases and J by 0 bases, with 4 bases of the junction left unmatched. This CDR3 has 16 amino acids. The CDR3: CSVRTSGRPSYNEQFF. The CDR3 DNA is TGCAGCGTTCGGACTAGCGGGAGACCCTCCTACAATGAGCAGTTCTTC.

Only a few counts were recorded for this clonotype. V gene TRBV9 combines with J gene TRBJ2-7; 9 bases align to TRBD1. V lost 3 bases to trimming and J lost 4 bases; unmatched junction nucleotides: 5. Germline values: CDR1 SGDLS, CDR2 YYNGEE. The CDR3 extends over 14 amino acids. The DNA of the CDR3 is TGTGCCAGCAGCGCCGGGACAGGGACTTACGAGCAGTACTTC. It translates to CASSAGTGTYEQYF.

The chain uses TRBV3-1 and TRBJ2-1; perhaps TRBD2 as D (6 bases). Germline-derived CDR1 and CDR2 are LGHDT and YNNKEL (reference sequence). The CDR3 runs 15 residues. V was pared by 1 base and J by 2 bases, with 9 bases between. The DNA of the CDR3 is TGTGCCAGCAGCCAAGTAATAGCGGCCTACAATGAGCAGTTCTTC. Encoded protein: CASSQVIAAYNEQFF.

The J gene is TRBJ2-1, the V gene TRBV9, with 10 bases matching TRBD2. The CDR3 sequence is 16 residues long. Germline values: CDR1 SGDLS, CDR2 YYNGEE. V trimming: 1 base; J trimming: 7 bases; junction bases outside the gene matches: 8. CDR3 DNA sequence: TGTGCCAGCAGCGTAACGCTAGCGGGAGACGTGAATGAGCAGTTCTTC. Protein sequence: CASSVTLAGDVNEQFF.

The genes are TRBV7-3 and TRBJ2-1, with 7 bases fitting TRBD2. CDR3 length equals 15 residues. CDR1 and CDR2 (germline): SGHTA, FQGTGA. Trimming at V came to 2 bases and at J to 7 bases, leaving 8 bases not matched to a gene. The CDR3 nucleotides read TGTGCCAGCAGCTTAGGGGTAGCGGGTTTGAATGAGCAGTTCTTC. Translating it yields CASSLGVAGLNEQFF.

This chain uses TRBV7-8 with TRBJ2-7; 8 nucleotides line up with TRBD2. The CDR3 contains 14 residues. Germline V gives CDR1 SGHVS, CDR2 FQNEAQ. V lost 5 bases, J lost 5 bases, and 8 bases stayed unmatched. As DNA, the CDR3 is TGTGCCAGCAGCGTCAGTAGCGGGGTCCACGAGCAGTACTTC. It is translated as CASSVSSGVHEQYF. Complete variable domain (other parts from reference TRBV7-8 and TRBJ2-7): GAGVSQSPRYKVAKRGQDVALRCDPISGHVSLFWYQQALGQGPEFLTYFQNEAQLDKSGLPSDRFFAERPEGSVSTLKIQRTQQEDSAVYLCASSVSSGVHEQYFGPGTRLTVT.

This clonotype was counted between two and nine times. This chain links TRBV7-3 with TRBJ2-3; the D gene could be TRBD1 or TRBD2 (6 bases each). The V end was cut by 4 bases, the J end by 5 bases, with 16 bases between. CDR1 and CDR2 (germline): SGHTA, FQGTGA. This CDR3 has 15 residues. CDR3 loop: CASSSGGHQQDTQYF. For the CDR3, the DNA is TGTGCCAGCAGCTCCGGGGGCCACCAACAAGATACGCAGTATTTT.

The genes are TRBV29-1 and TRBJ2-1; maybe TRBD1 (6 bases). CDR3 size: 12 residues. Germline assignment: CDR1 SQVTM and CDR2 ANQGSEA. The V and J ends lost 7 bases and 6 bases respectively, with 13 bases between them. CDR3 sequence (DNA): TGCAGCGGACAGGATGGGGTCAATGAGCAGTTCTTC. It translates to CSGQDGVNEQFF.

J is TRBJ1-2 and V is TRBV14; D not certain. Trimming shortened V by 1 base and J by 7 bases, and 13 bases separated the two germline ends. CDR3 length: 14 residues. The germline V gene has CDR1 SGHDN and CDR2 FVKESK. CDR3 DNA sequence: TGTGCCAGCAGCCAAGCGGCTAGGTTTTCTGGCTACACCTTC. As protein: CASSQAARFSGYTF.

The chain couples TRBV12-3 or TRBV12-4 to TRBJ2-1; D may correspond to TRBD1 or TRBD2 (6 bases each). This CDR3 has 15 residues. V gave up 6 bases and J gave up 5 bases, with 17 bases separating them. CDR3 DNA sequence: TGTGCCAGCAGCCTCATCGCGGGACAAAACAATGAGCAGTTCTTC. Protein sequence: CASSLIAGQNNEQFF.

The V gene is TRBV2, the J gene TRBJ2-5, with D perhaps TRBD2 (5 bases). V lost 1 base to trimming and J lost 5 bases, with 14 bases between them. This CDR3 is 15 amino acids long. Germline V gives CDR1 SNHLY, CDR2 FYNNEI. The CDR3 DNA follows: TGTGCCAGCAGTGAAGGTCCAGGTCGCGGGGAGACCCAGTACTTC. Its protein is CASSEGPGRGETQYF.

This clonotype was picked up a small number of times. This chain joins TRBV7-8 and TRBJ2-4; D ambiguous. CDR1 is SGHVS and CDR2 is FQNEAQ in the germline V gene. This CDR3 is built from 17 residues. Trimming removed 1 base from V and 0 bases from J, with 13 bases in between. Here the CDR3 reads CASSLGYGTLAKNIQYF. CDR3 DNA sequence: TGTGCCAGCAGCTTAGGCTACGGCACTCTAGCCAAAAACATTCAGTACTTC. Using reference TRBV7-8 and TRBJ2-4 for the parts outside the CDR3, the full variable domain is GAGVSQSPRYKVAKRGQDVALRCDPISGHVSLFWYQQALGQGPEFLTYFQNEAQLDKSGLPSDRFFAERPEGSVSTLKIQRTQQEDSAVYLCASSLGYGTLAKNIQYFGAGTRLSVL.